Each of the 28 T cell receptor beta chains below was sequenced from the same sample in a study of Ad26.COV2.S vaccination and SARS-CoV-2 variants. The data were produced by immunoSEQ multiplex PCR, yet TCRdb's version contains in-frame clones alone and is incomplete. This sample has about 400,000 clones, with approximately 86% found just once. As to treatment: about 20 received Ad26.COV2.S at low or high dose, single or two shots; 5 received placebo; per-sample allocation not given. Vaccine and placebo recipients were sampled on day 63 after the first injection. The source material was peripheral blood, sampled in a trial of Ad26.COV2.S vaccine versus placebo. Every receptor here comes from a person aged 18 to 59 who received the Ad26.COV2.S COVID-19 vaccine or a placebo.

The V and J genes are TRBV3-1 (or the pseudogene TRBV3-2) and TRBJ2-6; D unresolved. Germline lookup yields CDR1 LGHDT and CDR2 YNNKEL (reference sequence). V was clipped by 0 bases and J by 5 bases, with 8 bases between them. The CDR3 sequence is 15 residues long. The CDR3 sequence: CASSQDQYWANVLTF. The CDR3 bases are TGTGCCAGCAGCCAAGATCAGTACTGGGCCAACGTCCTGACTTTC.

The V gene is TRBV3-1 (or the pseudogene TRBV3-2), the J gene TRBJ2-2; possibly TRBD2 for D (5 bases). The V gene's germline CDR1 is LGHDT and CDR2 YNNKEL (reference sequence). The CDR3 is made up of 18 amino acids. Trimming shortened V by 4 bases and J by 4 bases, and 22 bases separated the two germline ends. This CDR3 is CASSRGPNFLRGTGELFF. Written as DNA, the CDR3 is TGTGCCAGCAGCCGCGGACCAAACTTCCTTCGGGGCACCGGGGAGCTGTTTTTT.

The sample holds a few counts of this clone. The rearrangement uses TRBV19 and TRBJ2-7; possibly TRBD1 for D (6 bases). Germline values: CDR1 LNHDA, CDR2 SQIVND (reference sequence). V lost 5 bases to trimming and J lost 3 bases, with 14 bases between them. This CDR3 spans 14 amino acids. CDR3 DNA: TGTGCCAGTAGTCCCCAGGGGTTGAGCTACGAGCAGTACTTC. Encoded protein: CASSPQGLSYEQYF.

The V and J genes are TRBV7-8 and TRBJ2-3; 8 positions agree with TRBD2. The CDR3 contains 13 residues. Per germline, CDR1 SGHVS and CDR2 FQNEAQ. With V trimmed by 8 bases and J by 14 bases, 15 bases remained unmatched. The CDR3 is CASRRRIGTSPYF. The CDR3 coding sequence is TGTGCCAGCCGCCGCCGGATCGGGACTAGTCCGTATTTT.

The V call is TRBV6-1, the J call TRBJ2-7, with 10 bases aligning to TRBD1. This CDR3 has 16 residues. Germline V gene sequence: CDR1 MNHNS, CDR2 SASEGT. V dropped 3 bases and J dropped 0; count of bases not matched to a gene: 5. CDR3 protein: CASSDRTGGSSYEQYF. In nucleotides, the CDR3 is TGTGCCAGCAGTGATCGGACAGGGGGGAGCTCCTACGAGCAGTACTTC.

The rearrangement links TRBV5-1 to TRBJ2-7; D perhaps matches TRBD2 (6 bases). V shed 3 bases and J shed 5 bases, with 18 bases lying between them. The length of the CDR3 is 15 residues. Germline V lookup: CDR1 SGHRS, CDR2 YFSETQ. CDR3 in amino acids: CASSSSQEGANEQYF. The CDR3 DNA sequence: TGCGCCAGCAGCTCGTCACAGGAGGGAGCCAACGAGCAGTACTTC.

V is TRBV6-1 and J is TRBJ2-3; 9 bases are a match to TRBD1. This CDR3 is built from 15 residues. Germline CDR1 reads MNHNS; CDR2 reads SASEGT. V was pared by 2 bases and J by 3 bases, with 3 bases of the junction left unmatched. CDR3 residues: CASSEPGTGTDTQYF. The CDR3 region has the DNA TGTGCCAGCAGTGAACCCGGGACAGGGACAGATACGCAGTATTTT.

V usage is TRBV5-1 and J usage is TRBJ2-3, with D possibly matching TRBD1 (6 bases). Trimming removed 4 bases from V and 4 bases from J, with 16 bases in between. CDR1 is SGHRS, CDR2 YFSETQ, per germline. This CDR3 spans 15 amino acids. DNA for the CDR3: TGCGCCAGCAGCCAGGGGCGGTATGGCCCAGATACGCAGTATTTT. This codes for CASSQGRYGPDTQYF.

The chain is built from TRBV5-1 and TRBJ1-5; D is unclear. Deletions cut 0 bases from V and 5 bases from J, with 6 bases between. The CDR3 sequence is 13 residues long. Per the germline V gene, CDR1 is SGHRS and CDR2 is YFSETQ. CDR3 amino acids: CASSLGWDQPQHF. In DNA, the CDR3 is TGCGCCAGCAGCTTGGGATGGGATCAGCCCCAGCATTTT.

About this clone itself: In the same sample, other DNA sequences code for this CDR3. The chain employs TRBV12-3 or TRBV12-4 and TRBJ1-6; perhaps TRBD1 as D (5 bases). V was trimmed by 3 bases and J by 10 bases, leaving 10 bases between them. The CDR3 covers 13 residues. In nucleotides, the CDR3 is TGTGCCAGCAGTTTTCAGGGTGGATCACCCCTCCACTTT. Protein product: CASSFQGGSPLHF.

This chain connects TRBV7-9 to TRBJ1-2; D unresolved. The ends were cut back, 6 bases at V and 6 bases at J, with 11 bases in the middle. The germline gives CDR1 SEHNR, CDR2 FQNEAQ (reference sequence). This CDR3 has 12 residues. The chain's CDR3 is CASSLASDGYTF. The CDR3 DNA is TGTGCCAGCAGTCTCGCCTCTGATGGCTACACCTTC.

This rearrangement joins TRBV5-8 to TRBJ2-7; the D gene is possibly TRBD2 (5 bases). Germline-derived CDR1 and CDR2 are SGHTS and YDEGEE. Between the trimmed V and J ends, which lost 4 bases and 6 bases, there was a span of 17 bases. The CDR3 runs 14 residues. CDR3 DNA sequence: TGTGCCAGCAGCCGGAGGTGGCCGTCGGTCGAGCAGTACTTC. Its translation is CASSRRWPSVEQYF.

This chain links TRBV6-5 with TRBJ1-1; the match to TRBD1 covers 9 bases. The CDR3 has 14 amino acids. The germline CDR1 and CDR2 sequences are MNHEY and SVGAGI. The junction had 7 bases not matched to a gene; V was cut back by 6 bases and J by 5 bases. The CDR3 here is CASRRGQGLTEAFF. CDR3 in DNA: TGTGCCAGCAGGCGCGGACAGGGGTTGACTGAAGCTTTCTTT.

This chain uses TRBV19 with TRBJ2-3; maybe TRBD2 (6 bases). This CDR3 has 14 amino acids. CDR1 is LNHDA, CDR2 SQIVND, per germline (reference sequence). V was shortened by 5 bases and J by 0 bases, with 9 bases between the two germline ends. CDR3: CASSWGRSTDTQYF. The DNA of the CDR3 is TGTGCCAGTAGTTGGGGGAGGAGCACAGATACGCAGTATTTT.

The chain has TRBV10-1 and TRBJ2-7, with 8 bases lining up with TRBD1. V shed 5 bases, J shed 1 base, and the junction held 7 bases outside the gene matches. In germline, CDR1 is WNHNN, CDR2 SYGVQD (reference sequence). The CDR3 sequence is 15 residues long. The CDR3 is CASSPDRGESYEQYF. Written as DNA, the CDR3 is TGCGCCAGCAGTCCCGACAGGGGTGAGTCCTACGAGCAGTACTTC.

The chain couples TRBV6-5 to TRBJ1-4; D gene uncertain. The germline V and J ends were trimmed by 7 bases and 3 bases, with 9 bases remaining between them. CDR3 length equals 13 residues. Per the germline V gene, CDR1 is MNHEY and CDR2 is SVGAGI. Here the CDR3 DNA reads TGTGCCAGCACTAGAGACCCTAATGAAAAACTGTTTTTT. Its translation: CASTRDPNEKLFF.

The chain combines TRBV7-9 with TRBJ2-5; D unclear. Germline V lookup: CDR1 SEHNR, CDR2 FQNEAQ (reference sequence). The V and J ends lost 1 base and 0 bases respectively, with 15 bases between them. The CDR3 is 17 residues long. The CDR3 loop reads CASSLDRLFRYQETQYF. CDR3 coding DNA: TGTGCCAGCAGCTTAGACCGCCTTTTCAGGTACCAAGAGACCCAGTACTTC.

This rearrangement joins TRBV15 to TRBJ2-5, with D tentatively TRBD1 (5 bases). CDR1 is LNHNV, CDR2 YYDKDF, per germline (reference sequence). This CDR3 is 13 amino acids long. V lost 0 bases and J lost 6, with 8 bases in between. CDR3 DNA sequence: TGTGCCACCAGCAGAGATCAGGGAAAGACCCAGTACTTC. Its translation: CATSRDQGKTQYF.

The V call is TRBV7-6, the J call TRBJ1-2; D possibly corresponds to TRBD1 (6 bases). The CDR3 runs to 17 residues. With 1 base removed from V and 7 bases from J, the gap between germline ends came to 22 bases. In germline, CDR1 is SGHVS, CDR2 FNYEAQ. In DNA, the CDR3 is TGTGCCAGCAGCTTAGTTGTTGCAGACCTACAGGGTTCTGGCTACACCTTC. This gives the protein CASSLVVADLQGSGYTF.

CDR3 DNA: TGTGCCAGCTCACCACCCCGACAGGCGAGCTCCTATAATTCACCCCTCCACTTT. It codes for CASSPPRQASSYNSPLHF. This rearrangement joins TRBV18 to TRBJ1-6; D is possibly TRBD1 (6 bases). Germline V lookup: CDR1 KGHSH, CDR2 LQKENI. The V end was cut by 0 bases, the J end by 0 bases, with 12 bases between. The CDR3 contains 18 residues.

The chain combines TRBV29-1 with TRBJ2-3; D remains unclear. Looked up from germline, CDR1 is SQVTM and CDR2 is ANQGSEA. Between the trimmed V and J ends, which lost 7 bases and 2 bases, there was a span of 10 bases. The CDR3 is 12 residues long. The CDR3 spells CSAGSHTDTQYF. In DNA form, the CDR3 reads TGCAGCGCCGGGTCGCACACAGATACGCAGTATTTT.

The chain carries TRBV4-2 and TRBJ2-1; 14 nucleotides match TRBD2. The CDR3 has 18 amino acids. Germline-derived CDR1 and CDR2 are LGHNA and YNFKEQ. Trimming removed 4 bases from V and 2 bases from J; junction bases left unmatched: 7. The CDR3 region is CASSPTGLAGATYNEQFF. The CDR3 coding sequence is TGTGCCAGCAGCCCAACGGGACTAGCGGGGGCAACCTACAATGAGCAGTTCTTC.

This clone appeared once. The chain uses TRBV7-8 and TRBJ2-3; D is tentatively TRBD1 or TRBD2 (5 bases each). V was clipped by 1 base and J by 7 bases, with 12 bases between them. The CDR3 has 14 amino acids. CDR1 SGHVS and CDR2 FQNEAQ come from the germline V gene. CDR3 loop: CASSLVRDPHTQYF. The CDR3 DNA reads as TGTGCCAGCAGCTTAGTTAGGGACCCACATACGCAGTATTTT.

The rearrangement joins TRBV11-2 to TRBJ2-5; D is uncertain. V lost 5 bases to trimming and J lost 5 bases, with 9 bases between them. The CDR3 covers 12 residues. Germline V gives CDR1 SGHAT, CDR2 FQNNGV. The CDR3, as DNA: TGTGCCAGCAGCCCCCCGGCGGAGACCCAGTACTTC. It translates to CASSPPAETQYF.

The chain carries TRBV7-9 and TRBJ1-1; D gene ambiguous. This CDR3 region has 15 residues. CDR1 is SEHNR, CDR2 FQNEAQ, per germline (reference sequence). Trimming cost V 0 bases and J 0 bases, with 8 bases left between them. CDR3 loop: CASSLASVMNTEAFF. The CDR3 DNA is TGTGCCAGCAGCTTAGCGTCTGTGATGAACACTGAAGCTTTCTTT. Based on the CDR3 plus reference TRBV7-9 and TRBJ1-1, the full variable domain is DTGVSQNPRHKITKRGQNVTFRCDPISEHNRLYWYRQTLGQGPEFLTYFQNEAQLEKSRLLSDRFSAERPKGSFSTLEIQRTEQGDSAMYLCASSLASVMNTEAFFGQGTRLTVV.

This chain connects TRBV28 to TRBJ2-2; D is uncertain. The CDR3 is 13 residues long. Trimming removed 3 bases at V and 6 bases at J, with 8 bases between. CDR1 MDHEN and CDR2 SYDVKM come from the germline V gene. The CDR3 DNA follows: TGTGCCAGCAGTTTCTTGGAATCCGGGGAGCTGTTTTTT. Translated, it gives CASSFLESGELFF.

This clone appeared a few times. This chain links TRBV10-1 with TRBJ2-7; D unclear. Trimming cost V 3 bases and J 3 bases, with 6 bases left between them. This CDR3 region has 12 residues. Germline V gives CDR1 WNHNN, CDR2 SYGVQD (reference sequence). As DNA, the CDR3 is TGCGCCAGCAGTGACAGCTACTACGAGCAGTACTTC. Protein: CASSDSYYEQYF.

The chain carries TRBV5-1 and TRBJ2-3; 7 bases line up with TRBD1. Germline CDR1 SGHRS, CDR2 YFSETQ. With V trimmed by 2 bases and J by 0 bases, 12 bases remained unmatched. This CDR3 is built from 18 residues. Here the CDR3 DNA reads TGCGCCAGCAGCTTTAGGGGGCGCCGTGAAACTAGCACAGATACGCAGTATTTT. It translates to CASSFRGRRETSTDTQYF.